This T cell receptor (beta chain) derives from a study of shared clonotypes between healthy human individuals. Study-wide results and caveats: Memory subsets generally showed smaller estimated richness than naive subsets did.

The CDR3 is 13 residues long. Germline CDR1 is SNHLY and CDR2 is FYNNEI. With 9 bases removed from V and 4 bases from J, the gap between germline ends came to 13 bases. Generated by immunoSEQ multiplex PCR, the TCRdb table keeps only in-frame clones and is missing some. The table lists roughly 810,000 clones, around 96% of them singletons, with over 0.2% in the top ten. Remarks on this clone: Its antigen is not known.

CD45RO-negative, CCR7-selected cells formed the naive CD8 fraction, which excluded terminally differentiated effector memory CD45RA+ cells. The receptor was derived from a man aged 25 to 40 in good health. The rearrangement uses TRBV2 and TRBJ1-5; D is possibly TRBD1 (6 bases). Sequenced material: naive CD8+ T cells sorted from blood. In DNA form, the CDR3 reads TGTGCCAGTCGTTACAGGGATAATCAGCCCCAGCATTTT. Its protein product is CASRYRDNQPQHF. Variable domain in full (rest from reference TRBV2 and TRBJ1-5): EPEVTQTPSHQVTQMGQEVILRCVPISNHLYFYWYRQILGQKVEFLVSFYNNEISEKSEIFDDQFSVERPDGSNFTLKIRSTKLEDSAMYFCASRYRDNQPQHFGDGTRLSIL.